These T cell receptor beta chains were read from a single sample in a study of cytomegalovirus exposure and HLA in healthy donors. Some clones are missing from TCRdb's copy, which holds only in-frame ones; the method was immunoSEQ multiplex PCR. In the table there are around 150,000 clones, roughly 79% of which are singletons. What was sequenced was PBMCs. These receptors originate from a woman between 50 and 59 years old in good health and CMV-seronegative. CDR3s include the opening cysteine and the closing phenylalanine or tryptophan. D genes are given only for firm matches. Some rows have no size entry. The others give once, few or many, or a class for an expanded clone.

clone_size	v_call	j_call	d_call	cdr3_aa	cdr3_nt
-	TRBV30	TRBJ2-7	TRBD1	CAWSVQGAGYEQYF	TGTGCCTGGAGTGTACAGGGGGCTGGTTACGAGCAGTACTTC
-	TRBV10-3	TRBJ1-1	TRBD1	CAIRRTGNGRAEAFF	TGTGCCATCCGAAGGACAGGGAATGGGCGGGCTGAAGCTTTCTTT
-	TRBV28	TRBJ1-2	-	CASSFTGRDDGYTF	TGTGCCAGCAGTTTTACAGGGAGGGATGATGGCTACACCTTC
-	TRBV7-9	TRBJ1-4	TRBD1	CASSRSRGHEKLFF	TGTGCCAGCAGCCGCAGCAGGGGGCACGAAAAACTGTTTTTT
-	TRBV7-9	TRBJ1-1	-	CASSFGTEAFF	TGTGCCAGCAGCTTCGGCACTGAAGCTTTCTTT
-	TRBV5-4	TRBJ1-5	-	CASSLGPSFNQPQHF	TGTGCCAGCAGCCTGGGCCCGAGTTTTAATCAGCCCCAGCATTTT
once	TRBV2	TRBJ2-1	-	CASSDPLFTSSSHEQFF	TGTGCCAGCAGTGACCCACTTTTTACTAGCAGTTCGCATGAGCAGTTCTTC
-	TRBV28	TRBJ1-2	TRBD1	CASKDRGRDGYTF	TGTGCCAGCAAGGACAGGGGGCGAGATGGCTACACCTTC
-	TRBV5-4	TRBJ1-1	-	CASSLESARRDTEAFF	TGTGCCAGCAGCTTGGAATCTGCCCGCAGGGACACTGAAGCTTTCTTT
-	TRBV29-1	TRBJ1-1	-	CSVEESKDTEAFF	TGCAGCGTTGAGGAGAGTAAGGACACTGAAGCTTTCTTT
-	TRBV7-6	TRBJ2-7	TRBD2	CASSLRAGGYEQYF	TGTGCCAGCAGCTTAAGAGCGGGGGGGTACGAGCAGTACTTC
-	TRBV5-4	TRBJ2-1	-	CASSPPLKDRPRNEQFF	TGTGCCAGCAGCCCGCCACTAAAAGACAGGCCCCGAAATGAGCAGTTCTTC
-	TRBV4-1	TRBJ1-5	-	CASSQGGGGERWQPQHF	TGCGCCAGCAGCCAAGGGGGAGGGGGAGAGCGGTGGCAGCCCCAGCATTTT
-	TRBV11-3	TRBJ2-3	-	CASSLGAGRSTDTQYF	TGTGCCAGCAGCTTAGGCGCGGGGCGTAGCACAGATACGCAGTATTTT
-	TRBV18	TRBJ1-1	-	CASSPGGVTEAFF	TGTGCCAGCTCTCCTGGAGGGGTCACTGAAGCTTTCTTT
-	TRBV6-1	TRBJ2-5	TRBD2	CASNLAGATGETQYF	TGTGCCAGCAATTTAGCGGGGGCCACGGGGGAGACCCAGTACTTC
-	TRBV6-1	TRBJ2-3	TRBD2	CASSDGLAGKDTQYF	TGTGCCAGCAGTGATGGACTAGCGGGAAAAGATACGCAGTATTTT
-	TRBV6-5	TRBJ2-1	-	CASSLYHPSSYNEQFF	TGTGCCAGCAGTTTGTACCACCCGAGCTCCTACAATGAGCAGTTCTTC
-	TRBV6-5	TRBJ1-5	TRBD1	CASSPGQGAQPQHF	TGTGCCAGCAGCCCCGGACAGGGCGCGCAGCCCCAGCATTTT
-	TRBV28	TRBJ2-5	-	CASSSPNRETQYF	TGTGCCAGCAGCTCCCCGAACAGGGAGACCCAGTACTTC
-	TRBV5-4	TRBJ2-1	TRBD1	CASSLLTGRNEQFF	TGTGCCAGCAGCTTACTGACAGGGCGGAATGAGCAGTTCTTC
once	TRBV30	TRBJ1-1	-	CAWSPEGGTEAFF	TGTGCCTGGAGCCCCGAAGGGGGCACTGAAGCTTTCTTT
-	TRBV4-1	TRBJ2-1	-	CASSQPSSYNEQFF	TGCGCCAGCAGCCAGCCCAGCTCCTACAATGAGCAGTTCTTC
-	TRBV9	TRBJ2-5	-	CASSRVPEETQYF	TGTGCCAGCAGCCGGGTGCCAGAAGAGACCCAGTACTTC
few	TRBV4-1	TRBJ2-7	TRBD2	CASSQVAGGNYYEQYF	TGCGCCAGCAGCCAGGTAGCGGGAGGGAATTACTACGAGCAGTACTTC
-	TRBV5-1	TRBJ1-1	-	CASSPGEGEAFF	TGCGCCAGCAGCCCAGGGGAGGGTGAAGCTTTCTTT
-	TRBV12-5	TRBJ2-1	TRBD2	CASALAARSYNEQFF	TGTGCTAGTGCCCTAGCGGCCCGCTCCTACAATGAGCAGTTCTTC
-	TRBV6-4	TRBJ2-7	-	CASVGGRLYEQYF	TGTGCCAGCGTTGGGGGGAGGCTCTACGAGCAGTACTTC
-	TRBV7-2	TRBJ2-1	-	CASSLPPLGGVNEQFF	TGTGCCAGCAGCTTACCACCCTTAGGGGGAGTGAATGAGCAGTTCTTC
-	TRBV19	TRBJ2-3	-	CASSIDAGGTQYF	TGTGCCAGTAGTATAGACGCAGGGGGGACGCAGTATTTT
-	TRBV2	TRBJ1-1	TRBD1	CASSSTGARTEAFF	TGTGCCAGCAGTTCGACAGGGGCTCGCACTGAAGCTTTCTTT
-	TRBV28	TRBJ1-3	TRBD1	CASTSPERGQGPGNTIYF	TGTGCCAGCACCTCTCCCGAAAGAGGACAGGGGCCTGGAAACACCATATATTTT
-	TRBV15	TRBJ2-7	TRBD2	CATSPGLAVTYEQYF	TGTGCCACCAGTCCCGGACTAGCAGTTACCTACGAGCAGTACTTC
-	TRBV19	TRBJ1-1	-	CASNLPGGQMNTEAFF	TGTGCCAGTAACCTCCCGGGAGGTCAGATGAACACTGAAGCTTTCTTT
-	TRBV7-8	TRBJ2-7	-	CASSTDAGISAQYF	TGTGCCAGCAGCACCGACGCGGGAATCTCGGCGCAGTACTTC
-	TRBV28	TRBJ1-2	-	CASSSNYGYTF	TGTGCCAGCAGCTCGAACTATGGCTACACCTTC
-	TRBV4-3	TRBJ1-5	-	CASSQDPGGAGSQPQHF	TGCGCCAGCAGCCAAGATCCTGGCGGGGCGGGGAGTCAGCCCCAGCATTTT
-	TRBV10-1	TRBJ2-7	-	CASSEWGRSYEQYF	TGCGCCAGCAGTGAATGGGGCAGATCCTACGAGCAGTACTTC
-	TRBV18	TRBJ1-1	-	CASSPQGGTEAFF	TGTGCCAGCTCACCACAGGGAGGGACTGAAGCTTTCTTT
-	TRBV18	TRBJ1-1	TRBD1	CASYQGEDTEAFF	TGTGCCAGCTACCAGGGGGAGGACACTGAAGCTTTCTTT
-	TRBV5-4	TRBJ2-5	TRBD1	CASSLRDRAQETQYF	TGTGCCAGCAGCTTGAGGGACAGGGCCCAAGAGACCCAGTACTTC
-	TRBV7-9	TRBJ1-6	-	CASSRSSGENSPLHF	TGTGCCAGCAGCCGATCGTCAGGGGAGAATTCACCCCTCCACTTT
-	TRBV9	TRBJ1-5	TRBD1	CASSVGYRGDQPQHF	TGTGCCAGCAGCGTAGGATACAGGGGGGATCAGCCCCAGCATTTT
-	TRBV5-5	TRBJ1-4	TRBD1	CASRPGTGEEKLFF	TGTGCCAGCAGGCCCGGGACAGGGGAAGAAAAACTGTTTTTT
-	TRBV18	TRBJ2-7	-	CASSPGGITYEQYF	TGTGCCAGCTCACCAGGGGGGATAACCTACGAGCAGTACTTC
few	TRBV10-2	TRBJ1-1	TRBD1	CASSEGTGGAYRGEAFF	TGCGCCAGCAGTGAGGGGACAGGGGGCGCCTACCGGGGTGAAGCTTTCTTT
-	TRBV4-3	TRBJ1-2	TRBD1	CASSQSPGTGGAYGYTF	TGCGCCAGCAGCCAATCTCCCGGGACAGGGGGCGCCTATGGCTACACCTTC
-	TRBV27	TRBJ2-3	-	CASSLRGCPFTDTQYF	TGTGCCAGCAGTTTACGGGGGTGCCCATTCACAGATACGCAGTATTTT
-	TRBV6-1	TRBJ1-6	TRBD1	CASSGQGANSPLHF	TGTGCCAGCAGTGGACAGGGGGCAAATTCCCCCCTCCACTTT
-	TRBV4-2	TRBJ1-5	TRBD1	CASSQAGTGSNQPQHF	TGTGCCAGCAGCCAAGCCGGGACAGGGAGCAATCAGCCCCAGCATTTT
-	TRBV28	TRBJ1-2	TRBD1	CASSPGTAIYGYTF	TGTGCCAGCAGTCCCGGGACAGCGATCTATGGCTACACCTTC
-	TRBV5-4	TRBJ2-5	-	CASSRGAQETQYF	TGTGCCAGCAGCCGGGGGGCCCAAGAGACCCAGTACTTC
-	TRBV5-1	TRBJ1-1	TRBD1	CASSSAGGAYTEAFF	TGCGCCAGCAGCTCCGCAGGGGGCGCCTACACTGAAGCTTTCTTT
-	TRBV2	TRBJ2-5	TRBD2	CASSATLAPQETQYF	TGTGCCAGCAGTGCCACACTAGCGCCCCAAGAGACCCAGTACTTC
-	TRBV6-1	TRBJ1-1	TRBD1	CASSECWDRGNTEAFF	TGTGCCAGCAGTGAATGCTGGGACAGAGGGAACACTGAAGCTTTCTTT
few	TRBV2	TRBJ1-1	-	CASLGRGAFF	TGTGCCAGCCTAGGCAGGGGAGCTTTCTTT
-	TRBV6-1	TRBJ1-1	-	CASSTWGGWGTEAFF	TGTGCCAGCAGTACGTGGGGGGGCTGGGGGACTGAAGCTTTCTTT
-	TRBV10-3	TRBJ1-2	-	CAISEPRVGYTF	TGTGCCATCAGTGAACCACGAGTCGGCTACACCTTC
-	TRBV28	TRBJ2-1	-	CASSTLGGPSYNEQFF	TGTGCCAGCAGTACTCTTGGAGGTCCTTCCTACAATGAGCAGTTCTTC